The source of this T cell receptor beta chain is a study of T cells after yellow fever vaccination. At the level of the study: SMART-Seq v4 Ultra Low Input prepared the low-cell-number fractions. Study findings and constraints: On re-exposure, the response was weaker but peaked faster, at day 5 versus 15. The study re-detected most primary-vaccination clones after the booster (96% CD4, 80% to 90% CD8).

TCRdb called the 5' RACE reads again in MiXCR, with one record for every CDR3 protein. The table shows 510,000 or so distinct CDR3 sequences, with about 19% occurring only once. The V and J ends lost 6 bases and 0 bases respectively, with 10 bases between them. The CDR3 contains 14 residues. Germline V CDR1 and CDR2: SGHTA, FQGNSA. Points on this clonotype: What it recognizes is unknown.

The receptor was isolated from a man in his thirties or forties who received the YFV17D yellow fever vaccine. Source: PBMCs, taken 15 days after the yellow fever booster vaccination. The rearrangement uses TRBV7-2 and TRBJ2-3; D is possibly TRBD2 (6 bases). Here the CDR3 DNA reads TGTGCCAGCAGGCGAGCGGGTAGCACAGATACGCAGTATTTT. This gives the protein CASRRAGSTDTQYF.